In its sample, the clone carrying this TCR beta chain was seen once. Its specificity is not known. The data originate from a study of T cell responses to AZD1222 COVID-19 vaccine. Findings and limits, study-wide: Nearly half of spike-specific TCRs reportedly go after variant regions that carry no mutations. No repertoire was sampled before or during the peak T cell response, only after it.

This CDR3 is built from 16 residues. CDR1 and CDR2 (germline): LNHDA, SQIVND (reference sequence). J gave up 2 bases and V 1 base, and 5 bases lay outside the gene matches. TCRdb keeps only in-frame clones here, not all; method: immunoSEQ multiplex PCR. The sample has some 130,000 clones, 86% seen once. The sample consisted of peripheral blood, taken on day 0 of AZD1222 vaccination. The clonotype comes from an adult in good health. This chain connects TRBV19 to TRBJ1-5; 7 nucleotides line up with TRBD1. CDR3 in amino acids: CASSIVSGTGNQPQHF. CDR3 in DNA: TGTGCCAGTAGTATAGTATCCGGGACAGGCAATCAGCCCCAGCATTTT.